This T cell receptor (beta chain) was found in a study of blood T cell repertoires in COVID-19. Study as a whole: The origin of the acute and convalescent COVID-19 samples was the United States, Italy and Spain. Sample material is recorded as cDNA or gDNA derived from T cells, B-cell-depleted T cells, or PBMCs.

Sequencing used immunoSEQ multiplex PCR; TCRdb keeps in-frame clones, though not all of them. The sample carries roughly 41,000 clones, roughly 70% recorded once. The CDR3 sequence is 12 residues long. Trimming removed 4 bases at V and 7 bases at J, with 8 bases between. Only a few counts were recorded for this clone. Sequences were obtained from peripheral blood. The rearrangement links TRBV12-3 or TRBV12-4 to TRBJ1-5; possibly TRBD1 for D (6 bases). This TCR was recovered from a man between 65 and 79 years old with COVID-19, enrolled during active disease. CDR3 in amino acids: CASSSQGQPQHF. For the CDR3, the DNA is TGTGCCAGCAGTTCCCAGGGGCAGCCCCAGCATTTT.